The source of this TCR beta chain is a study of cytomegalovirus exposure and HLA in healthy donors (dated by TCRdb to about 2017). For the study in its entirety: An earlier analysis of around 600 of the donors reported approximately 290 Gb of sequence data and 100 million to 140 million unique TCR beta sequences from 150 million to 200 million T cells. About 300 gigabases of sequencing data and around 87 million unique TCR sequences were included in an early release covering roughly 600 HLA-typed donors. Among the approximately 400 genotyped donors, around 79% belonged to the genetic ancestry cluster associated with self-reported Caucasian donors. The study aimed to test whether signatures of past pathogen exposure could be identified by cataloging public T cell receptors. The study profiled the T cell repertoires of fewer than 850 subjects by immunosequencing and related them to cytomegalovirus serostatus. In addition to the first cohort of 666 subjects, a separate validation cohort of some 120 different subjects was used. To predict cytomegalovirus infection status, the study brought together high-throughput TCR immunosequencing, statistical association of individual TCRs with disease status, and machine learning. To study patterns of TCR occurrence, a later analysis re-analyzed previously published TCR beta repertoires from 650 to 750 donors and added high-resolution HLA genotyping. Rather than drawing on any new phenotypic data, the later analysis identified candidate immune exposures from TCR beta sequences and the way those sequences occurred across donors. In an earlier analysis of 587 of the donors, high-throughput TCR beta sequencing was used to judge whether each TCR beta V gene segment behaved as functional or pseudogenic. Donor age, sex, ethnicity and CMV serostatus were compiled alongside the repertoire data. A later genetic analysis used genome-wide SNP genotypes for about three fifths of the 666 donors, treating that subset as a discovery cohort. All discovery cohort repertoires had been generated using a single sequencing platform. Class I and class II HLA loci were covered by the typing at four-digit resolution. The number of typed donors differed by locus: about 629-630 for A, B, C, DRB1 and DQB1; 522 for DQA1; some 590 for DPA1; and roughly 450 for DPB1. Roughly 5 DR-DQ haplotypes were handled as single units for association and clustering, since linkage in the cohort was strong. On average, roughly 240,000 unique TCR beta nucleotide sequences were sequenced per donor among a few hundred genotyped donors of the cohort, with around 19% of those sequences being non-productive.

The cohort comprised hundreds of healthy bone marrow donors. At the time of sampling, every cohort member was nominally healthy, though immune exposures that went unrecorded were likely present. The donor was CMV seronegative and was included in the group of a few hundred seronegative cohort members. A peripheral blood sample was collected from each donor, and TCR beta sequencing was performed on peripheral blood mononuclear cells. Genomic DNA was extracted from the blood cell samples with the Qiagen DNeasy Blood Extraction Kit. Turning to this clone: Its antigen has not been determined. There are no base qualities to consult, and no much larger clone falls within one base.

The library was made by the immunoSEQ multiplex PCR assay. For the multiplex PCR, a mixture combining 60 forward primers for TCR Vbeta segments and 13 reverse primers for TCR Jbeta segments was used. The CDR3 region of rearranged TCR beta genes was amplified from genomic DNA with a multiplex PCR assay. The Illumina HiSeq System was used to sequence the amplified TCR beta libraries as 87-base-pair reads. The study's processing was this. A later analysis tallied tens of millions of unique TCR beta chains across the approximately 670 repertoires, and some 10 million of those chains were shared by two or more donors. To remove PCR and sequencing errors, raw reads were error-corrected and collapsed into unique sequences using a nearest-neighbor algorithm that merged closely related sequences. V, D and J gene segments were assigned by aligning CDR3 sequences to IMGT reference sequences. Each retained sequence needed at least a six-nucleotide match to both a V gene segment and a J gene segment. A rearrangement was called productive if the CDR3 had no stop codons and remained in frame with V and J, and every other rearrangement was called non-productive. CDR3 was defined according to IMGT convention as the region running from the second conserved V-encoded cysteine to the conserved J-encoded phenylalanine. In an earlier analysis of 500 to 650 of the donors, sequences lacking an unambiguous match to a single V gene segment were excluded. In an earlier analysis of several hundred of the donors, V segments were called functional above 56.7% productive rearrangements and were called segregating when the between-donor standard deviation exceeded 5%. A statistical classification framework was built for diagnosing cytomegalovirus status from the catalog of TCR beta chain sequences. In a later analysis, TCR nucleotide sequences were compared against IMGT/GENE-DB human TR gene sequences so that V and J genes could be assigned. The TCRdist pipeline was used in a later analysis to assign CDR3 sequences and most-parsimonious VDJ recombination scenarios. In a later analysis, every TCR beta chain was defined by the combination of its CDR3 amino acid sequence and its V-gene family, and reads without a unique V-gene family were dropped. As a way to deal with suspected cross-contamination and a sequencing artifact, a later analysis dropped hundreds of nucleotide sequences that were highly shared and had low generation probability. For each public chain, a later analysis derived a clonal expansion index from normalized ranks of inferred template counts within each repertoire. A later analysis computed generation probabilities with a VDJ recombination model fitted to out-of-frame rearrangements, and checked the results against IGoR. In a later analysis, hypergeometric tests were used to score TCR-TCR, TCR-HLA and TCR-CMV co-occurrence, with a repertoire-size bias correction applied to TCR pairs. In a later analysis, false discovery rates were estimated by permuting HLA or CMV assignments 20 times. A later analysis grouped co-occurring TCRs with DBSCAN, adding TCRdist sequence similarity when clustering within HLA-allele-positive subsets. Co-occurrence clustering excluded repertoires with fewer than 30,000 or more than 120,000 public chains, plus five with anomalous nucleotide sharing. The immuneACCESS repertoire file appears here via TCRdb, limited to in-frame rearrangements. These files lack a portion of the clones; in checked studies, under half of the deficit traces to unresolved V genes, and the cause of the others is not known. The V and J calls and the clone size are those of that table, but D and trimming were determined from the DNA. This sample gives about 140,000 clones in total; approximately 80% of them show up just once. The ten largest clones add up to about 2.4% of the sample.

Broader findings and caveats from the paper: A cluster of highly shared sequence variants was judged likely to represent a technical artifact of the sequencing pipeline. According to a later analysis, most CMV-associated TCR beta chains appeared to be HLA-restricted, and the HLA associations seemed to be driven largely by CMV exposure. Cytomegalovirus status was reported to be diagnosed by the classifier with high specificity and sensitivity in both the original and validation cohorts. According to a later analysis, TCR association rates differed among HLA loci, with DRB1 alleles showing the most associated TCRs and HLA-C alleles showing the fewest. Because some donors lacked HLA typing at each locus, the association tests relied only on the typed subset. Only TCR beta chains were sequenced in this cohort, and the absence of alpha or paired-chain data limited detectable features. A later analysis associated some 17,000 TCR beta sequences with specific HLA alleles at a false discovery rate of 0.05. Linkage disequilibrium might explain the correlated functional status among segregating V segments, but an unknown experimental factor could not be ruled out. A further reported finding was that TCR beta sequences accurately predicted the HLA-A and HLA-B alleles for most subjects in the first cohort. It was suggested by the authors that the approach could potentially be generalized to other disease states and immunological phenotypes. Broadly in line with IMGT annotations, most TCR beta V segments showed up in productive rearrangements about 87% or about 30% of the time in an earlier analysis of around 600 of the donors. Roughly uniform sequencing depth across donors was assumed in presence/absence analyses, although this assumption may not hold. A few of the identified cytomegalovirus-associated TCR beta chains were confirmed in vitro to be specific for cytomegalovirus antigens. The 87-base-pair reads could not distinguish some IMGT-functional V segments, including TRBV6-2 and TRBV6-3, so those segments were excluded. The study gave a list of 150 to 200 TCR beta chains associated with cytomegalovirus. An association between a missense DCLRE1C variant and V-gene and J-gene trimming of TCR beta chains was found in a later genetic analysis and replicated in an independent cohort. Because counts were too low, about 18 rarely observed V segments, including chromosome 9 orphons, were excluded from the earlier analysis of around 640 of the donors. In a later analysis, HLA-associated TCR beta chains were found to be more clonally expanded and to have lower generation probabilities than equally common non-associated chains. According to a later analysis, parvovirus B19, influenza, CMV and Epstein-Barr virus appeared linked to several top co-occurrence clusters. For the cohort, immune exposure information was limited to CMV serostatus. Across donors, most TCR sequences were observed very rarely, whereas some public TCRs were present in many individuals. According to a later genetic analysis, donors in an Asian-associated ancestry cluster had fewer N-insertions in productive TCRs than the approximately 700-donor mean. Strong co-occurrence of HLA alleles, especially DR and DQ, made assigning TCR associations to individual alleles difficult.

The germline V gene encodes CDR1 SEHNR and CDR2 FQNEAQ (reference sequence). The CDR3 runs 15 residues from the cysteine to the phenylalanine. Only CDR3 DNA remains: 45 bases, in frame from the first base. V lost 3 bases and J lost 0 bases, and the count of bases not matched to a germline gene is 3. The chain couples TRBV7-9 to TRBJ2-3; 7 middle bases align to TRBD1. Sequencing was carried out using PBMCs. The source of this sequence is a man aged 50 to 60 in good health and CMV-seronegative. The CDR3: CASSLGQPSTDTQYF. Read as DNA, the sequence is TGTGCCAGCAGCTTGGGACAGCCTAGCACAGATACGCAGTATTTT.